These T cell receptor beta chains were read from a single sample in a study of cytomegalovirus exposure and HLA in healthy donors. The data were produced by immunoSEQ multiplex PCR, yet TCRdb's version contains in-frame clones alone and is incomplete. The sample contains approximately 82,000 clones, 10% of which appear only once. The sequencing sample was made of PBMCs. The receptors come from a man between 60 and 70 years old in good health and CMV-seropositive. CDR3s include the opening cysteine and the closing phenylalanine or tryptophan. The D gene is left open where the match is weak. Size values are once, few and many counts, or a class for expanded clones, and some rows have none.

v_call	j_call	clone_size	d_call	cdr3_aa	cdr3_nt
TRBV30	TRBJ2-1	.	TRBD2	CAWSVLAGDVNEQFF	TGTGCCTGGAGTGTACTAGCGGGAGACGTGAATGAGCAGTTCTTC
TRBV20-1	TRBJ1-1	few	.	CSAISGAEAFF	TGCAGTGCTATATCAGGCGCTGAAGCTTTCTTT
TRBV18	TRBJ2-2	.	.	CASSPQHNTGELFF	TGTGCCAGCTCACCTCAACATAACACCGGGGAGCTGTTTTTT
TRBV25-1	TRBJ2-1	few	.	CASSDGGPYNEQFF	TGTGCCAGCAGTGATGGCGGGCCATACAATGAGCAGTTCTTC
TRBV7-7	TRBJ1-4	.	.	CASSLGLGVKNEKLFF	TGTGCTAGCAGCTTGGGGCTAGGGGTCAAAAATGAAAAACTGTTTTTT
TRBV10-3	TRBJ2-1	many	.	CAISESSAGRNEQFF	TGTGCCATCAGTGAGTCGTCGGCAGGTCGAAATGAGCAGTTCTTC
TRBV7-9	TRBJ2-7	few	TRBD2	CASSPRTSLYEQYF	TGTGCCAGCAGCCCCCGGACTAGCCTGTACGAGCAGTACTTC
TRBV4-1	TRBJ2-5	.	TRBD1	CASSYPPGGRETQYF	TGCGCCAGCAGCTACCCCCCAGGGGGCCGGGAGACCCAGTACTTC
TRBV5-4	TRBJ2-5	few	.	CASSLVPGVGEETQYF	TGTGCCAGCAGCTTGGTGCCAGGGGTGGGAGAAGAGACCCAGTACTTC
TRBV20-1	TRBJ1-4	.	.	CSASVNEKLFF	TGCAGTGCTAGCGTAAATGAAAAACTGTTTTTT
TRBV12-2	TRBJ1-2	.	.	CASRSDTLYGYTF	TGTGCAAGTCGCTCCGACACTCTCTATGGCTACACCTTC
TRBV27	TRBJ2-2	few	.	CASSLRGKELFF	TGTGCCAGCAGTTTACGAGGGAAGGAGCTGTTTTTT
TRBV29-1	TRBJ1-3	.	.	CSVEGGAFGNTIYF	TGCAGCGTTGAAGGCGGGGCTTTTGGAAACACCATATATTTT
TRBV6-5	TRBJ2-1	few	TRBD2	CASSRLAGGRNEQFF	TGTGCCAGCAGTCGACTAGCGGGAGGGAGGAATGAGCAGTTCTTC
TRBV25-1	TRBJ1-1	few	.	CASKAGGDQTEAFF	TGTGCCAGCAAAGCGGGTGGGGACCAAACAGAAGCTTTCTTT
TRBV7-3	TRBJ2-3	few	TRBD2	CASSSWSGAPTDTQYF	TGTGCCAGCAGCTCTTGGAGCGGGGCCCCCACAGATACGCAGTATTTT
TRBV9	TRBJ1-2	few	.	CASSVGAGYGYTF	TGTGCCAGCAGCGTAGGGGCTGGTTATGGCTACACCTTC
TRBV6-6	TRBJ2-1	.	.	CAIWTMGDEQFF	TGTGCCATCTGGACTATGGGGGATGAGCAGTTCTTC
TRBV29-1	TRBJ1-2	.	TRBD1	CSAVQGDYGYTF	TGCAGCGCCGTACAGGGGGACTATGGCTACACCTTC
TRBV30	TRBJ1-4	few	.	CAWSPGSGEKLFF	TGTGCCTGGAGCCCGGGGTCCGGGGAAAAACTGTTTTTT
TRBV5-4	TRBJ2-1	.	.	CASSLGGLQLYNEQFF	TGTGCCAGCAGCTTGGGAGGACTCCAACTGTACAATGAGCAGTTCTTC
TRBV6-1	TRBJ2-2	few	.	CASRQNTGELFF	TGTGCCAGCAGACAGAACACCGGGGAGCTGTTTTTT
TRBV28	TRBJ1-5	many	TRBD1	CASSSSGTGGGNQPQHF	TGTGCCAGCAGTTCTTCTGGGACAGGGGGAGGCAATCAGCCCCAGCATTTT
TRBV5-4	TRBJ1-1	few	TRBD1	CASSFDRGPNTEAFF	TGTGCCAGCAGCTTTGACAGGGGGCCGAACACTGAAGCTTTCTTT
TRBV7-2	TRBJ2-2	few	.	CASSLAPGVDTGELFF	TGTGCCAGCAGCTTAGCCCCGGGAGTGGATACCGGGGAGCTGTTTTTT
TRBV6-5	TRBJ2-1	.	TRBD1	CASSYRTGGIYNEQFF	TGTGCCAGCAGTTACAGGACAGGGGGCATCTACAATGAGCAGTTCTTC
TRBV7-7	TRBJ2-2	.	.	CASSSGTVNTGELFF	TGTGCTAGCAGCTCCGGGACTGTGAACACCGGGGAGCTGTTTTTT
TRBV6-1	TRBJ1-6	.	TRBD1	CASSTGTGNSPLHF	TGTGCCAGCAGTACCGGGACAGGGAATTCACCCCTCCACTTT
TRBV6-1	TRBJ2-7	.	TRBD1	CASRQQGDPREQYF	TGTGCCAGCAGGCAACAGGGGGACCCCCGGGAGCAGTACTTC
TRBV28	TRBJ2-5	few	TRBD2	CASRLEAGRVETQYF	TGTGCCAGCAGACTAGAGGCAGGGAGGGTAGAGACCCAGTACTTC
TRBV19	TRBJ2-5	few	.	CASSIAEQETQYF	TGTGCCAGTAGTATAGCGGAGCAAGAGACCCAGTACTTC
TRBV9	TRBJ1-6	.	TRBD1	CASSVGTAYNSPLHF	TGTGCCAGCAGCGTCGGGACAGCCTATAATTCACCCCTCCACTTT
TRBV9	TRBJ1-1	.	.	CASSVEDLGRAFF	TGTGCCAGCAGCGTAGAGGATCTGGGGCGGGCTTTCTTT
TRBV18	TRBJ1-2	few	TRBD1	CASSEGQGANYGYTF	TGTGCCAGCTCAGAAGGGCAGGGGGCTAACTATGGCTACACCTTC
TRBV5-1	TRBJ2-5	few	TRBD1	CASSPGQWETQYF	TGCGCCAGCAGCCCGGGACAGTGGGAGACCCAGTACTTC
TRBV11-2	TRBJ1-1	.	.	CASSSPGHLNTEAFF	TGTGCCAGCAGCTCCCCGGGACATTTGAACACTGAAGCTTTCTTT
TRBV6-1	TRBJ1-6	.	.	CASSDDTQSYNSPLHF	TGTGCCAGCAGTGACGACACCCAGTCCTATAATTCACCCCTCCACTTT
TRBV6-1	TRBJ1-5	.	.	CASSEAAGSNQPQHF	TGTGCCAGCAGTGAAGCGGCCGGGAGCAATCAGCCCCAGCATTTT
TRBV28	TRBJ1-5	.	.	CATLQGRNQPQHF	TGTGCCACATTACAGGGTCGCAATCAGCCCCAGCATTTT
TRBV6-1	TRBJ2-3	few	.	CASSEGGISTDTQYF	TGTGCCAGCAGTGAAGGAGGCATTAGCACAGATACGCAGTATTTT
TRBV30	TRBJ1-5	.	.	CAWSVGTVNQPQHF	TGTGCCTGGAGTGTAGGAACAGTCAATCAGCCCCAGCATTTT
TRBV4-1	TRBJ2-1	few	.	CASSQVHADEDEQFF	TGCGCCAGCAGCCAAGTTCATGCAGATGAGGATGAGCAGTTCTTC
TRBV19	TRBJ2-5	.	.	CASSLNSGETQYF	TGTGCCAGTAGTTTGAACAGCGGGGAGACCCAGTACTTC
TRBV19	TRBJ1-5	.	.	CASSMEDGPTMPQHF	TGTGCCAGTAGTATGGAGGATGGGCCTACGATGCCCCAGCATTTT
TRBV15	TRBJ1-1	.	.	CATSRVPVGTEAFF	TGTGCCACCAGCAGAGTTCCGGTCGGCACTGAAGCTTTCTTT
TRBV7-9	TRBJ1-6	few	.	CASGNYRVGNSPLHF	TGTGCCAGCGGAAATTACAGGGTGGGTAATTCACCCCTCCACTTT
TRBV7-9	TRBJ1-5	few	.	CASSPTGINQPQHF	TGTGCCAGCAGCCCGACAGGCATCAATCAGCCCCAGCATTTT
TRBV10-1	TRBJ2-5	.	.	CASSEASEYQETQYF	TGCGCCAGCAGTGAGGCTAGTGAGTACCAAGAGACCCAGTACTTC
TRBV7-9	TRBJ2-2	few	TRBD2	CASGARGVVAGELFF	TGTGCCTCCGGGGCGCGGGGGGTAGTCGCCGGGGAGCTGTTTTTT
TRBV7-9	TRBJ2-7	.	TRBD1	CASSHEPGQGAHEQYF	TGTGCCAGCAGCCACGAACCGGGACAGGGGGCCCACGAGCAGTACTTC
TRBV7-9	TRBJ2-5	.	.	CASSLTPGWQETQYF	TGTGCCAGCAGCTTAACGCCAGGCTGGCAAGAGACCCAGTACTTC
TRBV7-2	TRBJ1-5	few	TRBD1	CASSFLGTGSNQPQHF	TGTGCCAGCAGCTTTTTGGGGACAGGGAGCAATCAGCCCCAGCATTTT
TRBV28	TRBJ1-5	few	TRBD1	CASSSGGQGLNQPQHF	TGTGCCAGCAGTTCAGGGGGACAGGGGTTAAATCAGCCCCAGCATTTT
TRBV11-2	TRBJ1-2	few	.	CASSADGLGYGYTF	TGTGCCAGCAGCGCCGACGGACTAGGCTATGGCTACACCTTC